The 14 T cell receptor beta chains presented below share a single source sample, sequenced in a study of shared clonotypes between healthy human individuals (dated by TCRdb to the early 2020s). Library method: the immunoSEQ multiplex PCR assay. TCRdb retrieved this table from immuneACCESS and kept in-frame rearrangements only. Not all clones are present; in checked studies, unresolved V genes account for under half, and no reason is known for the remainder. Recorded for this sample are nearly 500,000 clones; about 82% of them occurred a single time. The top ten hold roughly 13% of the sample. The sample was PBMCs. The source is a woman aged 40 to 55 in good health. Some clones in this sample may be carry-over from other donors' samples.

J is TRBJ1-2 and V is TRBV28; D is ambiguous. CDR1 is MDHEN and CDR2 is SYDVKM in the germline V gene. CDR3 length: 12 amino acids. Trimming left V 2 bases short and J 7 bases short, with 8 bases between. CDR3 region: CASSLQPSGYTF. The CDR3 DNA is TGTGCCAGCAGTTTACAGCCCTCTGGCTACACCTTC.

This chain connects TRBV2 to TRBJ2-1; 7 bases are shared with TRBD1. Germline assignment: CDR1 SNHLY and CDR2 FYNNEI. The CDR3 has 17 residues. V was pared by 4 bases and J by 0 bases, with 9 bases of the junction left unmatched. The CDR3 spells CASSGVTGQSSYNEQFF. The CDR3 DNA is TGTGCCAGCAGTGGGGTGACAGGGCAGAGCTCCTACAATGAGCAGTTCTTC.

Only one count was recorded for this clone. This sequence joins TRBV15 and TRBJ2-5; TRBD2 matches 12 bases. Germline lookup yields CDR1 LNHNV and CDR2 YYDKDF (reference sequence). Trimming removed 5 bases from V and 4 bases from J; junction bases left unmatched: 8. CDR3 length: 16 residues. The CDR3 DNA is TGTGCCACCAGCGGATTATCTAGCGGGAGGGTAGAGACCCAGTACTTC. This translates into CATSGLSSGRVETQYF.

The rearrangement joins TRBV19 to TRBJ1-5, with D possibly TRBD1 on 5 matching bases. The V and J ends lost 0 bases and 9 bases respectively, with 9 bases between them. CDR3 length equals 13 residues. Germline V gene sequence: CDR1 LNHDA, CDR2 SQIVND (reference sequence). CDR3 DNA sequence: TGTGCCAGTAGTATAGACGGGGCGGGGCCCCAGCATTTT. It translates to CASSIDGAGPQHF.

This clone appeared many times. Written as DNA, the CDR3 is TGTGCCAGTAGTGACAGGGGGGATTCCAACACCATATATTTT. This encodes CASSDRGDSNTIYF. This sequence joins TRBV19 and TRBJ1-3; TRBD1 aligns across 9 bases. This CDR3 comprises 14 residues. CDR1 is LNHDA and CDR2 is SQIVND in the germline V gene (reference sequence). V dropped 5 bases and J dropped 7; count of bases not matched to a gene: 6.

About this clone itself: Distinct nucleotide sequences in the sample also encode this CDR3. The CDR3 is CASSPPLQGNTEAFF. CDR3 DNA: TGTGCCAGCAGTCCCCCCTTACAGGGGAACACTGAAGCTTTCTTT. The chain uses TRBV28 and TRBJ1-1; a weak D match, TRBD1 (6 bases). CDR1 and CDR2 from the germline V gene are MDHEN and SYDVKM. The CDR3 contains 15 residues. Trimming took off 5 bases at V and 1 base at J, with 14 bases between the two ends.

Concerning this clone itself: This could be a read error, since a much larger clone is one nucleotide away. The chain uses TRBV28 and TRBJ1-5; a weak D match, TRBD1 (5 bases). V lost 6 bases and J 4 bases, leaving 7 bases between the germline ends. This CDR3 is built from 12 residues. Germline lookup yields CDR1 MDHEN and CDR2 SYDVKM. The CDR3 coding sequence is TGTGCCAGCAGCGGGGGGAATCAGCCCCAGCATTTT. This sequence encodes CASSGGNQPQHF.

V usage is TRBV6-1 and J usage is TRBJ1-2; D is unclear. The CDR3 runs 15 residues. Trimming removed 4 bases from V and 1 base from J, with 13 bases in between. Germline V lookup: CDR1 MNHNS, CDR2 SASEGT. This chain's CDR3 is CASSVMRWGNYGYTF. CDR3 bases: TGTGCCAGCAGTGTCATGCGTTGGGGTAACTATGGCTACACCTTC.

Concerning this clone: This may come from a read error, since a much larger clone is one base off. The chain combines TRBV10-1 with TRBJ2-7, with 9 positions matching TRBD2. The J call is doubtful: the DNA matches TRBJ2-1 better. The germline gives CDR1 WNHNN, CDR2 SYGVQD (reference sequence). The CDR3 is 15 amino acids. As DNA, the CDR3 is TGCGCCAGCAGTGCTCTAGCGGGATCGGACAATGAGCAGTTCTTC. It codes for CASSALAGSDNEQFF.

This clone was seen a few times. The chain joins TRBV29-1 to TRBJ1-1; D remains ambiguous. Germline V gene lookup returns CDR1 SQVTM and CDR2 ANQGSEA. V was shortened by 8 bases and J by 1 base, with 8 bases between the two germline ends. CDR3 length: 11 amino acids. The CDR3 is CSITTNTEAFF. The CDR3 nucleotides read TGCAGCATCACAACGAACACTGAAGCTTTCTTT.

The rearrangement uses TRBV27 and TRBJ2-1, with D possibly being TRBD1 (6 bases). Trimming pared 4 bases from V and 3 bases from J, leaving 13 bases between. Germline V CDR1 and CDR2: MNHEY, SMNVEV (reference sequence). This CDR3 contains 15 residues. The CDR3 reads CASSSGQSHYNEQFF. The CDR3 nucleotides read TGTGCCAGCAGTTCCGGACAGTCACACTACAATGAGCAGTTCTTC.

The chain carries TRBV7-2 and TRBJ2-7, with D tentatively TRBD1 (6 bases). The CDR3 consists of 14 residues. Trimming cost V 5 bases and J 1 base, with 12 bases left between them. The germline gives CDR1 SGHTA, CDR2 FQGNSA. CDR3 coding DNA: TGTGCCAGCAGCCCCCGACAGGAATCCTACGAGCAGTACTTC. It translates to CASSPRQESYEQYF.

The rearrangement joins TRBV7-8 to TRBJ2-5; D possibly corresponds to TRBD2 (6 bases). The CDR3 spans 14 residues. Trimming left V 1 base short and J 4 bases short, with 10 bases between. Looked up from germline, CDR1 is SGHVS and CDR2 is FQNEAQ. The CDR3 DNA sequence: TGTGCCAGCAGCTTAGGGGTTAGCGGAGAGACCCAGTACTTC. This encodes CASSLGVSGETQYF.

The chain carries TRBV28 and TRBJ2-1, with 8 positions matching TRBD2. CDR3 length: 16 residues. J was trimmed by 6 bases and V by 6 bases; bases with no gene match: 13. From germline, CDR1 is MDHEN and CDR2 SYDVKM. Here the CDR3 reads CASRSLKREKGNEQFF. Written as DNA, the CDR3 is TGTGCCAGCAGATCCCTAAAGCGGGAGAAAGGCAATGAGCAGTTCTTC.